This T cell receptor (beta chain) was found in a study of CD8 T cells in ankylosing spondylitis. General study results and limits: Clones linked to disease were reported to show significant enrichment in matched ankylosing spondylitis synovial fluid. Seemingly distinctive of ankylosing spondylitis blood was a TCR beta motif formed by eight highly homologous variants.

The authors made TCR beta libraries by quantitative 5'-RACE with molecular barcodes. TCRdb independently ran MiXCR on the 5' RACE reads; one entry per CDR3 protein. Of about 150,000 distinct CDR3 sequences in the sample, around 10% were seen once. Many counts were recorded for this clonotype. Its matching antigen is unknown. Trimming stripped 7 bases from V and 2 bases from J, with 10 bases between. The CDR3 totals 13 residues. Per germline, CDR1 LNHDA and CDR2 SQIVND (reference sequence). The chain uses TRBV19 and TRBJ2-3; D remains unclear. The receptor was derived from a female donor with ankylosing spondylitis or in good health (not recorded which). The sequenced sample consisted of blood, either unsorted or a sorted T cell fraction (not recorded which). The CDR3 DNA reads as TGTGCCAGTATCGGAAGTTCCACAGATACGCAGTATTTT. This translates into CASIGSSTDTQYF.